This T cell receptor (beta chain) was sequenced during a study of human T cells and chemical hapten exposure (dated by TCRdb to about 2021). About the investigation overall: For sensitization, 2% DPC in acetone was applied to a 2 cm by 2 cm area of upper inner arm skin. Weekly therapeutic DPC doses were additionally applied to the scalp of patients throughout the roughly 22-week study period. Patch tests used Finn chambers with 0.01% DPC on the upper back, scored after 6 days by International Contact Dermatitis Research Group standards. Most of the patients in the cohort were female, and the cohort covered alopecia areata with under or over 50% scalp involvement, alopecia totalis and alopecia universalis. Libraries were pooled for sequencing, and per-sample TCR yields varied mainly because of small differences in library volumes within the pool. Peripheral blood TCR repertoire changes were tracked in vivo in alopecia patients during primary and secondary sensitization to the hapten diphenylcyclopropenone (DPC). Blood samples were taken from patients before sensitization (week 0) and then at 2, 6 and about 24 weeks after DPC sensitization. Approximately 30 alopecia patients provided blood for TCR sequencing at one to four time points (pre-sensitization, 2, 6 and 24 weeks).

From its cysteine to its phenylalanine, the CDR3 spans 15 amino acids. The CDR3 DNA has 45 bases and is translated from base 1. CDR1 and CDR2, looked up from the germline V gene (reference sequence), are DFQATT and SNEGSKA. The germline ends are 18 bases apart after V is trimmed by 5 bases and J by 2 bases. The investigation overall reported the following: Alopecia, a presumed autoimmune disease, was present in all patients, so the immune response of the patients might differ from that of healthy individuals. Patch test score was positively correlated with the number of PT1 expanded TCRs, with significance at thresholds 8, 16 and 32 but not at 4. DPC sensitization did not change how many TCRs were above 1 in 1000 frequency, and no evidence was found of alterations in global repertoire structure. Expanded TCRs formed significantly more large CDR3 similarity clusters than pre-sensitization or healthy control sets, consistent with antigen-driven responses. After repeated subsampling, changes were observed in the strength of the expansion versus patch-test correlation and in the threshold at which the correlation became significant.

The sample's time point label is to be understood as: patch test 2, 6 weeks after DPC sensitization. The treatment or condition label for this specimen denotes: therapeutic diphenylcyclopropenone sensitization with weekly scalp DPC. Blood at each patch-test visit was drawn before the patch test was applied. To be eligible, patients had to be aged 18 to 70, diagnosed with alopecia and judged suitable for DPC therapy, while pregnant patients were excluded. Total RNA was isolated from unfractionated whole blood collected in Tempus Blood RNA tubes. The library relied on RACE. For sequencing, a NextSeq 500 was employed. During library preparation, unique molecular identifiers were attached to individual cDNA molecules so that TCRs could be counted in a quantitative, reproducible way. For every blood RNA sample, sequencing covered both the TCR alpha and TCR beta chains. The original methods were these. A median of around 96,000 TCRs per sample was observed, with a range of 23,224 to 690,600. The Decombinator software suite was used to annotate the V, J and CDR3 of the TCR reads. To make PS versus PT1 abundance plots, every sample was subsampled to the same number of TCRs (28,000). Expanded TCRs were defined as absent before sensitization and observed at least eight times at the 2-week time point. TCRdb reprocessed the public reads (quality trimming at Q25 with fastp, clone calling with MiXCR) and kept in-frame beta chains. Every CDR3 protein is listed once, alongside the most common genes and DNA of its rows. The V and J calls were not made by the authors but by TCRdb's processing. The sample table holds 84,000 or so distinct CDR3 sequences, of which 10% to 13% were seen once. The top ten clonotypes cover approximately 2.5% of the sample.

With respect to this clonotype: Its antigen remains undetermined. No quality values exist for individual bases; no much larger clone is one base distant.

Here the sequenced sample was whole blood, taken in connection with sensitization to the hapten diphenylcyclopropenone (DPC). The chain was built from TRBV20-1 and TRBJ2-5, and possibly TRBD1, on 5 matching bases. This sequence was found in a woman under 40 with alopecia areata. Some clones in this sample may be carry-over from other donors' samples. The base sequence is TGCAGTGCTTCCCCGGGCAGGGCGCAGCAAGAGACCCAGTACTTC. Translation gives CSASPGRAQQETQYF.